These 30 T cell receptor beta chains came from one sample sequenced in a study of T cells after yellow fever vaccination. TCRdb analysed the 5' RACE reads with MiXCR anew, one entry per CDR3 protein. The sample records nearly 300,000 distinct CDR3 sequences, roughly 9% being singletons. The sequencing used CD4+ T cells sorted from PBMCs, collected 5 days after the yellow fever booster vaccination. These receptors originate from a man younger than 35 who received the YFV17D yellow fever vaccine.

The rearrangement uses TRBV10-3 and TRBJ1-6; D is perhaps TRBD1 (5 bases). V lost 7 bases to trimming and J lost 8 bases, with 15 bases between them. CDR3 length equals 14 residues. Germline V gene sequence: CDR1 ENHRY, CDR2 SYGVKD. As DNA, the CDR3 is TGTGCCATCAAGGGGACGCGAGGGGATTCACCCCTCCACTTT. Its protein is CAIKGTRGDSPLHF.

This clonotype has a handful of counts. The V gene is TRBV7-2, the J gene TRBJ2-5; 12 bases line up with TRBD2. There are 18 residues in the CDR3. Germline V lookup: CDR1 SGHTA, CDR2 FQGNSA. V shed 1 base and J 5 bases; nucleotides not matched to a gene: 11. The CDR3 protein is CASSLVLAGGQTEETQYF. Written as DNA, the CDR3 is TGTGCCAGCAGCTTAGTCCTAGCGGGGGGGCAAACTGAGGAGACCCAGTACTTC.

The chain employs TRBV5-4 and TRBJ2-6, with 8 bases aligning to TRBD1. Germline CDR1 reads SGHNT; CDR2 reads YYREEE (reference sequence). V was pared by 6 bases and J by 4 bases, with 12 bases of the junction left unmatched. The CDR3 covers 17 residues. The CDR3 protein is CASTRGQGARGANVLTF. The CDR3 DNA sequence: TGTGCCAGCACCCGGGGGCAGGGGGCGCGGGGGGCCAACGTCCTGACTTTC.

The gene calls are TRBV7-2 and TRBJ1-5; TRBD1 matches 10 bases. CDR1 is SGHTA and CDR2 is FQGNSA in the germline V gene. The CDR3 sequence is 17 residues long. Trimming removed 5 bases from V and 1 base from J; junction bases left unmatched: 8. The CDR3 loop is CASSPTGGARSNQPQHF. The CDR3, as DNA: TGTGCCAGCAGCCCGACAGGGGGCGCGCGGAGCAATCAGCCCCAGCATTTT. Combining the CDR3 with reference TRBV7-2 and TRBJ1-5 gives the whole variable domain GAGVSQSPSNKVTEKGKDVELRCDPISGHTALYWYRQSLGQGLEFLIYFQGNSAPDKSGLPSDRFSAERTGGSVSTLTIQRTQQEDSAVYLCASSPTGGARSNQPQHFGDGTRLSIL.

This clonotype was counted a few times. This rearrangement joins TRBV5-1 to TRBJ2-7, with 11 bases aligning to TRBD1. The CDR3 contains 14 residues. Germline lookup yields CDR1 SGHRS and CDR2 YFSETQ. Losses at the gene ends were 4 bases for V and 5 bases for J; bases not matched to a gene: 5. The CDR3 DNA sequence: TGCGCCAGCAGCATCGGGACAGGGGGAAACGAGCAGTACTTC. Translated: CASSIGTGGNEQYF.

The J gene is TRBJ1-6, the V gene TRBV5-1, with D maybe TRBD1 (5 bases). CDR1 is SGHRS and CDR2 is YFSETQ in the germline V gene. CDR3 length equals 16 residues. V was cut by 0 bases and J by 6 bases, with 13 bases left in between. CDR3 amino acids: CASSLVGAYGNSPLHF. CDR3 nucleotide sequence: TGCGCCAGCAGCTTGGTTGGGGCTTACGGTAATTCACCCCTCCACTTT.

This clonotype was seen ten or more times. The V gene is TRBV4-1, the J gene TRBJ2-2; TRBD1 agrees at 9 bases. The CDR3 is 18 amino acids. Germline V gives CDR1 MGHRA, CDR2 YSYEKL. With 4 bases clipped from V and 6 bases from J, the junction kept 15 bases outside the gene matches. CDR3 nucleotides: TGCGCCAGCAGCCGGGGCCGGCTCCGGGACAGGGCCGCCGGGGAGCTGTTTTTT. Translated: CASSRGRLRDRAAGELFF.

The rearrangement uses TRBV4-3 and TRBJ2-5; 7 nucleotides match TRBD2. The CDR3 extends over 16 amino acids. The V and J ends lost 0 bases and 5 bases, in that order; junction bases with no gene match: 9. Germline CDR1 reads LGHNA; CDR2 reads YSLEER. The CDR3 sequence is CASSQELRGGLETQYF. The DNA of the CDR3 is TGCGCCAGCAGCCAAGAGTTGCGCGGGGGTTTGGAGACCCAGTACTTC.

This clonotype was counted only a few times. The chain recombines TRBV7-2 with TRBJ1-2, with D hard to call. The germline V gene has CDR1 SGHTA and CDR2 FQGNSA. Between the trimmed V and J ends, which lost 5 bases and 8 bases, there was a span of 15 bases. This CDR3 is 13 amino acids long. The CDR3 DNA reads TGTGCCAGCAGCGAGGTGGGAGGGTTCGGCTACACCTTC. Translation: CASSEVGGFGYTF.

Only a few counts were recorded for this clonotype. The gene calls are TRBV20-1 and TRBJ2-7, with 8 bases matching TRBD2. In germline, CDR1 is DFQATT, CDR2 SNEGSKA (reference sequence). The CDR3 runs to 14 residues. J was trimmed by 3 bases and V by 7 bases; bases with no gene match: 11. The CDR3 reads CSVLREGFNYEQYF. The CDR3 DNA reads TGCAGTGTTCTCCGGGAGGGGTTTAACTACGAGCAGTACTTC.

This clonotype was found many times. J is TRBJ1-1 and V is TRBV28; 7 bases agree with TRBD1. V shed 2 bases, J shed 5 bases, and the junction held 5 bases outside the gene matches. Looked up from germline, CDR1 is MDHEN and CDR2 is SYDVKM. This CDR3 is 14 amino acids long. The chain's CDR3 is CASSLRQGWTEAFF. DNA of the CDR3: TGTGCCAGCAGTTTACGACAGGGTTGGACTGAAGCTTTCTTT.

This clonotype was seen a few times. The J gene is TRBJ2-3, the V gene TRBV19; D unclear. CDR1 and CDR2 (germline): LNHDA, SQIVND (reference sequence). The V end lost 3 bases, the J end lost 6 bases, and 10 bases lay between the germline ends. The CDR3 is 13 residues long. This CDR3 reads CASSIRYGDTQYF. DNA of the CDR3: TGTGCCAGTAGTATTAGGTATGGTGATACGCAGTATTTT.

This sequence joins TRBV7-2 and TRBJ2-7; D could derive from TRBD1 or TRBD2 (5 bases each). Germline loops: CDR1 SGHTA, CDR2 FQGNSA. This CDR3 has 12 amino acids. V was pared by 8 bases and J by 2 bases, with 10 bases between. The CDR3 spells CASSRDPYEQYF. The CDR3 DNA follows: TGTGCCAGCTCCCGGGACCCCTACGAGCAGTACTTC.

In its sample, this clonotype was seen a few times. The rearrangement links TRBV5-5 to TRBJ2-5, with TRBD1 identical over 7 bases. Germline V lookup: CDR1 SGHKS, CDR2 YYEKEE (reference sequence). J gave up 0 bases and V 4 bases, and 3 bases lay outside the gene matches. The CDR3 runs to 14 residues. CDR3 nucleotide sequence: TGTGCCAGCAGCGTCAGGGGGAACCAAGAGACCCAGTACTTC. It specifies CASSVRGNQETQYF. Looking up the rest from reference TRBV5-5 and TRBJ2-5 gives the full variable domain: DAGVTQSPTHLIKTRGQQVTLRCSPISGHKSVSWYQQVLGQGPQFIFQYYEKEERGRGNFPDRFSARQFPNYSSELNVNALLLGDSALYLCASSVRGNQETQYFGPGTRLLVL.

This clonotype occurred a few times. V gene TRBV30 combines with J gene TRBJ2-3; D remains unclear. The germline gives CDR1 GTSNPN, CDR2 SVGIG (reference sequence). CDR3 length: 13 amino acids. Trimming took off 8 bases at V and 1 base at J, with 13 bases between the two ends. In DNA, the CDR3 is TGTGCCACCGTAATTTGGGGCACAGATACGCAGTATTTT. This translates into CATVIWGTDTQYF.

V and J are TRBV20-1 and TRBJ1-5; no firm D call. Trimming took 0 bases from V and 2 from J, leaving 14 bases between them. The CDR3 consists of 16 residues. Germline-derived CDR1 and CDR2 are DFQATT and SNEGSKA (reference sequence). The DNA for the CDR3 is TGCAGTGCTAGAGATGCGGGCCGGGAGGGCAATCAGCCCCAGCATTTT. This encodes CSARDAGREGNQPQHF.

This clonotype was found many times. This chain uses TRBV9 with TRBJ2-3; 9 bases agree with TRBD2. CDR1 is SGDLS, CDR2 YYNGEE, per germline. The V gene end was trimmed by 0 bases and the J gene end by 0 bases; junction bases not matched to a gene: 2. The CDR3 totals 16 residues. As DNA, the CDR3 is TGTGCCAGCAGCGTAGGACTAGCGGCTAGCACAGATACGCAGTATTTT. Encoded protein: CASSVGLAASTDTQYF.

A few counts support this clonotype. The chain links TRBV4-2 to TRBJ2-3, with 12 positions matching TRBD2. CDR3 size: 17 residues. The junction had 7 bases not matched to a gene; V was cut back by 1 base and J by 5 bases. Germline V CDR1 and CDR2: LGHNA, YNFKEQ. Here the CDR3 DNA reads TGTGCCAGCAGCCAAGCCGTCTCGACTAGCGGGGGAGATACGCAGTATTTT. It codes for CASSQAVSTSGGDTQYF.

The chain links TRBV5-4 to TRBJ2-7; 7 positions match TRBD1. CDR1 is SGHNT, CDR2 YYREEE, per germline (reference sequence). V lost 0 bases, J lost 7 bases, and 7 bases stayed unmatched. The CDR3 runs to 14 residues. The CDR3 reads CASSLAKGAGEQYF. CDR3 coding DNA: TGTGCCAGCAGCTTGGCCAAGGGGGCTGGTGAGCAGTACTTC.

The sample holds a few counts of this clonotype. The CDR3 DNA is TGTGCCAGCAGTTCGGACAGAGTCTATGGCTACACCTTC. As protein: CASSSDRVYGYTF. The rearrangement uses TRBV2 and TRBJ1-2; possible D gene TRBD1, 6 bases. V was clipped by 5 bases and J by 4 bases, with 11 bases between them. Germline V lookup: CDR1 SNHLY, CDR2 FYNNEI. This CDR3 region has 13 residues.

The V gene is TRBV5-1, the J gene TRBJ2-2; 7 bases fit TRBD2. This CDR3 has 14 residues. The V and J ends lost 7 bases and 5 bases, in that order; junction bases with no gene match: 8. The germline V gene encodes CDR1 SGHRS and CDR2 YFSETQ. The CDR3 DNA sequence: TGCGCCAGCGAAACTAGCGTGCGAACCGGGGAGCTGTTTTTT. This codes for CASETSVRTGELFF.

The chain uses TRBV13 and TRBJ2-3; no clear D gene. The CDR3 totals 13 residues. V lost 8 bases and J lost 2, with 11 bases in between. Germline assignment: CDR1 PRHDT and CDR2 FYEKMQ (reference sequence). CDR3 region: CASGPRPTDTQYF. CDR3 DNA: TGTGCCAGCGGACCCCGTCCCACAGATACGCAGTATTTT.

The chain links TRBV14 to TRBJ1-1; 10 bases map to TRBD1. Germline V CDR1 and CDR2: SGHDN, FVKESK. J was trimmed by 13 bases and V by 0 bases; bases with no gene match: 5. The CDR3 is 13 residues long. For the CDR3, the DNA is TGTGCCAGCAGCCAAGAATGGGACAGGGGTCTTTTCTTT. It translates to CASSQEWDRGLFF.

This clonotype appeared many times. CDR3 loop: CASSPNTGNSPLHF. The CDR3, as DNA: TGTGCCAGCAGTCCAAATACTGGGAATTCACCCCTCCACTTT. The gene calls are TRBV27 and TRBJ1-6; D not certain. CDR3 length equals 14 residues. CDR1 is MNHEY and CDR2 is SMNVEV in the germline V gene (reference sequence). The V and J ends lost 5 bases and 7 bases respectively, with 12 bases between them.

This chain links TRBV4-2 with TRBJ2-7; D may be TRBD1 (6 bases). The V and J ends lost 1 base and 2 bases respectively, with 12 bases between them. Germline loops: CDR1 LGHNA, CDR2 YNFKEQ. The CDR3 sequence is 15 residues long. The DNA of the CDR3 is TGTGCCAGCAGCCAAGGCCCAGGGGACGCCTACGAGCAGTACTTC. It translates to CASSQGPGDAYEQYF.

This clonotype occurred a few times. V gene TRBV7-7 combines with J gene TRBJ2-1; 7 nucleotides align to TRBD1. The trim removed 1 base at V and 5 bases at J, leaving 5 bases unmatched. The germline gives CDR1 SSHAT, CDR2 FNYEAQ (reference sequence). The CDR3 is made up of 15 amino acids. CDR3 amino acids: CASSLDLTGNNEQFF. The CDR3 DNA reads TGTGCCAGCAGCTTAGATTTGACAGGGAACAATGAGCAGTTCTTC.

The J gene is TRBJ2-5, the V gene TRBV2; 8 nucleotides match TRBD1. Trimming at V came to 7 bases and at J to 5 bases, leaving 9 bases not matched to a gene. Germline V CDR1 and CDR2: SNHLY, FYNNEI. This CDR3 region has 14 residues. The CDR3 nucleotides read TGTGCCAGCAATTCGGACAGGGATGTCGAGACCCAGTACTTC. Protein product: CASNSDRDVETQYF.

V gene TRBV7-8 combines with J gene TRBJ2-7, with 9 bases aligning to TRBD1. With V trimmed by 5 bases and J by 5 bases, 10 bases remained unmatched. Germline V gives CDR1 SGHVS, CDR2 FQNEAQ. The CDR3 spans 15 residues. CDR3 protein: CASSLNRDRDHEQYF. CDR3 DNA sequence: TGTGCCAGCAGCCTTAACCGGGACAGGGACCACGAGCAGTACTTC.

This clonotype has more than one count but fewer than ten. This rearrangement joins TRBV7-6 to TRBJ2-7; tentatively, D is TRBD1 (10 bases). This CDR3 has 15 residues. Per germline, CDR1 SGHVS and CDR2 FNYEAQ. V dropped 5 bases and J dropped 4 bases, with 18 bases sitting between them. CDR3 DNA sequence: TGTGCCAGCAGCCCAGCGGGGGGACAGGGGTACGAGCAGTACTTC. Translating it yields CASSPAGGQGYEQYF.

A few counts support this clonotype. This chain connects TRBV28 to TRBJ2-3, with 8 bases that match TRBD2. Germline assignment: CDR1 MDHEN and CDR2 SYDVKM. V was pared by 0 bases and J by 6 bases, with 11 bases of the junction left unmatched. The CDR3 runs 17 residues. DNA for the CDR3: TGTGCCAGCAGTTTATGGGCGGGGGGCCGAGAAACGGATACGCAGTATTTT. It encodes CASSLWAGGRETDTQYF.